The 24 T cell receptor beta chains below come from one sample, sequenced in a study of T cells in Graves' hyperthyroidism and ophthalmopathy (dated by TCRdb to the late 2010s). To prepare the library, multiplex PCR was applied. For sequencing, an Illumina HiSeq 2000 was employed. TCR beta CDR3 regions were amplified from RNA transcripts. A first-round RT-PCR of the TCR CDR3 used the HTBI primer set with the Qiagen OneStep RT-PCR kit. TCRdb trimmed the raw reads at Q25, called clones with MiXCR and kept productive beta chains. Every CDR3 protein is listed once, alongside the most common genes and DNA of its rows. The sample table shows approximately 640,000 distinct CDR3 sequences, and 45% are seen once. The ten biggest clones cover about 7.2% of the sample. Sequencing was performed on peripheral blood or thyroid tissue (not recorded which). The source is an adult man with Graves' disease, either hyperthyroidism or ophthalmopathy (not recorded which).

The V gene is TRBV24-1, the J gene TRBJ2-7; D possibly uses TRBD1 or TRBD2 (5 bases each). CDR1 and CDR2 from the germline V gene are KGHDR and SFDVKD. Trimming removed 4 bases from V and 5 bases from J, with 20 bases in between. CDR3 length: 16 residues. This chain's CDR3 is CATSDFWDRRPNEQYF. The DNA of the CDR3 is TGTGCCACCAGTGACTTTTGGGACCGCCGACCAAACGAGCAGTACTTC.

In its sample, this clonotype was seen a few times. The rearrangement links TRBV5-1 to TRBJ1-3; D is possibly TRBD1 (6 bases). The germline V gene has CDR1 SGHRS and CDR2 YFSETQ. This CDR3 has 15 amino acids. V dropped 0 bases and J dropped 0 bases, with 7 bases sitting between them. CDR3 sequence (DNA): TGCGCCAGCAGCTTGGAGGGGGTCTCTGGAAACACCATATATTTT. Residues: CASSLEGVSGNTIYF. The variable domain in full, with the rest retrieved from reference TRBV5-1 and TRBJ1-3, is KAGVTQTPRYLIKTRGQQVTLSCSPISGHRSVSWYQQTPGQGLQFLFEYFSETQRNKGNFPGRFSGRQFSNSRSEMNVSTLELGDSALYLCASSLEGVSGNTIYFGEGSWLTVV.

CDR3 bases: TGCGCCAGCAGCTTGGGTCGCCGCAGGGCCGAAGAGACCCAGTACTTC. It codes for CASSLGRRRAEETQYF. The chain combines TRBV5-1 with TRBJ2-5; D perhaps matches TRBD1 (5 bases). Trimming removed 0 bases at V and 3 bases at J, with 15 bases between. The CDR3 is 16 residues long. CDR1 SGHRS and CDR2 YFSETQ come from the germline V gene. Combining the CDR3 with reference TRBV5-1 and TRBJ2-5 gives the whole variable domain KAGVTQTPRYLIKTRGQQVTLSCSPISGHRSVSWYQQTPGQGLQFLFEYFSETQRNKGNFPGRFSGRQFSNSRSEMNVSTLELGDSALYLCASSLGRRRAEETQYFGPGTRLLVL.

The chain joins TRBV29-1 to TRBJ1-1, with 9 bases aligning to TRBD1. The CDR3 loop spans 13 amino acids. Looked up from germline, CDR1 is SQVTM and CDR2 is ANQGSEA. J lost 7 bases, V lost 8 bases, and 11 bases had no gene match. This chain's CDR3 is CSLGDREGSEAFF. The CDR3 nucleotides read TGCAGCTTGGGGGACAGGGAAGGTAGTGAAGCTTTCTTT.

The chain joins TRBV19 to TRBJ1-6, with 12 bases that match TRBD1. Unmatched junction bases numbered 2, after V lost 4 bases and J lost 7 bases. CDR1 is LNHDA and CDR2 is SQIVND in the germline V gene (reference sequence). This CDR3 has 15 amino acids. DNA for the CDR3: TGTGCCAGTAGTAAGGGACAGGGGGCGAATTCACCCCTCCACTTT. Translated, it gives CASSKGQGANSPLHF.

At least ten counts were recorded for this clonotype. This chain links TRBV5-1 with TRBJ1-6; D might be TRBD1 (6 bases). The V gene's germline CDR1 is SGHRS and CDR2 YFSETQ. Trimming took 4 bases from V and 9 from J, leaving 14 bases between them. This CDR3 contains 14 residues. The CDR3 here is CASSRDNGPSPLHF. In nucleotides, the CDR3 is TGCGCCAGCAGCAGGGACAACGGGCCTTCACCCCTCCACTTT.

This clonotype was counted many times. This sequence joins TRBV29-1 and TRBJ1-2; D call uncertain. The CDR3 totals 13 residues. Trimming removed 7 bases from V and 6 bases from J, with 18 bases in between. In germline, CDR1 is SQVTM, CDR2 ANQGSEA. This CDR3 reads CSAPSGRTNGYTF. Here the CDR3 DNA reads TGCAGCGCACCGTCCGGACGCACGAATGGCTACACCTTC.

This clonotype appeared many times. This chain joins TRBV10-3 and TRBJ2-5; D gene uncertain. The CDR3 has 14 residues. The V gene's germline CDR1 is ENHRY and CDR2 SYGVKD. Trimming took 0 bases from V and 1 from J, leaving 6 bases between them. CDR3 sequence: CAISESAVQETQYF. The DNA for the CDR3 is TGTGCCATCAGTGAGTCTGCTGTCCAAGAGACCCAGTACTTC.

This clonotype was counted between two and nine times. The chain carries TRBV14 and TRBJ1-4; D call uncertain. CDR1 and CDR2 from the germline V gene are SGHDN and FVKESK. V was cut by 0 bases and J by 0 bases, with 5 bases left in between. The CDR3 extends over 15 amino acids. CDR3 protein: CASSQDAATNEKLFF. CDR3 DNA sequence: TGTGCCAGCAGCCAAGATGCGGCAACTAATGAAAAACTGTTTTTT.

This clonotype was counted at least ten times. V usage is TRBV29-1 and J usage is TRBJ1-6; 7 bases fit TRBD1. Unmatched junction bases numbered 3, after V lost 6 bases and J lost 7 bases. This CDR3 contains 12 residues. The germline CDR1 and CDR2 sequences are SQVTM and ANQGSEA. DNA of the CDR3: TGCAGCGTACGGGACAGCAATTCACCCCTCCACTTT. Protein: CSVRDSNSPLHF.

This clonotype is a singleton in its sample. The chain carries TRBV15 and TRBJ2-5, with TRBD2 as a possible D gene (5 bases). Trimming took 3 bases from V and 5 from J, leaving 16 bases between them. The CDR3 has 15 amino acids. CDR1 and CDR2 from the germline V gene are LNHNV and YYDKDF (reference sequence). The CDR3 region has the DNA TGTGCCACCAGCAGCCCACGGGGTACCTACGAGACCCAGTACTTC. Its translation is CATSSPRGTYETQYF.

This clonotype has at least ten counts. CDR3 DNA sequence: TGTGCCAGCAGTTCCCACGGCCCGTACTATGGCTACACCTTC. The encoded protein is CASSSHGPYYGYTF. This sequence joins TRBV12-3 or TRBV12-4 and TRBJ1-2; D remains unclear. This CDR3 region has 14 residues. The V and J ends lost 4 bases and 3 bases respectively, with 12 bases between them.

This clonotype turned up a few times. Mismatch with germline at one junction end may stem from a read error. J is TRBJ1-1 and V is TRBV5-1; tentatively, D is TRBD1 (6 bases). CDR3 length: 14 amino acids. The V gene's germline CDR1 is SGHRS and CDR2 YFSETQ. The CDR3 reads CASGFGTPNTEAFF. CDR3 DNA sequence: TGCGCCAGCGGCTTCGGGACACCGAACACTGAAGCTTTCTTT.

This sequence joins TRBV7-9 and TRBJ2-7, with 10 bases fitting TRBD1. V shed 3 bases and J 5 bases; nucleotides not matched to a gene: 7. The CDR3 is 15 residues long. Germline lookup yields CDR1 SEHNR and CDR2 FQNEAQ (reference sequence). The CDR3 nucleotides are TGTGCCAGCAGCTTCCGGGACAGGGGTCGTAACGAGCAGTACTTC. It yields the protein CASSFRDRGRNEQYF. Based on the CDR3 plus reference TRBV7-9 and TRBJ2-7, the full variable domain is DTGVSQNPRHKITKRGQNVTFRCDPISEHNRLYWYRQTLGQGPEFLTYFQNEAQLEKSRLLSDRFSAERPKGSFSTLEIQRTEQGDSAMYLCASSFRDRGRNEQYFGPGTRLTVT.

V and J are TRBV7-4 and TRBJ1-2; 10 bases agree with TRBD1. The V gene end was trimmed by 5 bases and the J gene end by 8 bases; junction bases not matched to a gene: 8. Germline CDR1 and CDR2: SGHVT and SQSDAQ. The CDR3 covers 14 residues. CDR3 bases: TGTGCCAGCAGCCTTCGACAGGGGGCTGGAGGCTACACCTTC. The encoded protein is CASSLRQGAGGYTF. Supplemented by reference TRBV7-4 and TRBJ1-2, the full variable domain reads GAGVSQSPRYKVAKRGRDVALRCDSISGHVTLYWYRQTLGQGSEVLTYSQSDAQRDKSGRPSGRFSAERPERSVSTLKIQRTEQGDSAVYLCASSLRQGAGGYTFGSGTRLTVV.

This clonotype was seen repeatedly, ten times or more. The chain employs TRBV10-3 and TRBJ2-7; D possibly corresponds to TRBD1 (5 bases). The CDR3 sequence is 14 residues long. CDR1 and CDR2 (germline): ENHRY, SYGVKD. Trimming shortened V by 10 bases and J by 1 base, and 17 bases separated the two germline ends. The CDR3 is CATRQGTESYEQYF. CDR3 DNA: TGTGCCACCAGGCAGGGTACAGAGTCCTACGAGCAGTACTTC.

This clonotype was found many times. J is TRBJ2-7 and V is TRBV15; D is unresolved. Looked up from germline, CDR1 is LNHNV and CDR2 is YYDKDF (reference sequence). The CDR3 has 14 residues. With 0 bases removed from V and 4 bases from J, the gap between germline ends came to 10 bases. The CDR3 sequence: CATSRDGGFYEQYF. The CDR3 nucleotides read TGTGCCACCAGCAGAGATGGTGGTTTTTACGAGCAGTACTTC.

The V call is TRBV7-8, the J call TRBJ1-2; no firm D call. This CDR3 spans 14 amino acids. V was pared by 4 bases and J by 0 bases, with 9 bases between. The V gene's germline CDR1 is SGHVS and CDR2 FQNEAQ. The DNA for the CDR3 is TGTGCCAGCAGCTCGGCCGGGACTAACTATGGCTACACCTTC. It is translated as CASSSAGTNYGYTF.

At least ten counts were recorded for this clonotype. The chain joins TRBV20-1 to TRBJ1-1; weak D call: TRBD1 (6 bases). The germline CDR1 and CDR2 sequences are DFQATT and SNEGSKA (reference sequence). Trimming cost V 3 bases and J 6 bases, with 11 bases left between them. The CDR3 covers 12 residues. The CDR3 DNA reads as TGCAGTGCTAGGCAGGGACATGCTGAAGCTTTCTTT. As protein: CSARQGHAEAFF.

This clonotype has a handful of counts. V usage is TRBV12-3 or TRBV12-4 and J usage is TRBJ1-5; perhaps TRBD1 as D (5 bases). The CDR3 loop spans 14 amino acids. V lost 1 base to trimming and J lost 15 bases, with 19 bases between them. The CDR3 loop is CASSLGGIHYPRHF. Here the CDR3 DNA reads TGTGCCAGCAGTTTAGGGGGCATCCATTATCCTAGGCATTTT.

The V gene is TRBV6-2 or TRBV6-3, the J gene TRBJ1-2; TRBD1 matches 7 bases. V was pared by 6 bases and J by 7 bases, with 11 bases of the junction left unmatched. The CDR3 spans 14 residues. The V gene's germline CDR1 is MNHEY and CDR2 SVGEGT. CDR3: CASRYRQGIAGYTF. Here the CDR3 DNA reads TGTGCCAGCAGGTACAGACAGGGTATCGCTGGCTACACCTTC.

The chain carries TRBV2 and TRBJ1-4, with D possibly matching TRBD1 (6 bases). The CDR3 length is 14 residues. V shed 5 bases and J shed 6 bases, with 13 bases lying between them. Germline loops: CDR1 SNHLY, CDR2 FYNNEI. The CDR3, as DNA: TGTGCCAGCAGTTTACAGGGTATGGATGAAAAACTGTTTTTT. It yields the protein CASSLQGMDEKLFF. Full variable domain (remainder filled in from reference TRBV2 and TRBJ1-4): EPEVTQTPSHQVTQMGQEVILRCVPISNHLYFYWYRQILGQKVEFLVSFYNNEISEKSEIFDDQFSVERPDGSNFTLKIRSTKLEDSAMYFCASSLQGMDEKLFFGSGTQLSVL.

The V and J genes are TRBV2 and TRBJ1-4; possibly TRBD1 for D (6 bases). CDR1 and CDR2 from the germline V gene are SNHLY and FYNNEI. V gave up 6 bases and J gave up 5 bases, with 16 bases separating them. The CDR3 extends over 15 amino acids. The CDR3 DNA follows: TGTGCCAGCAGCCCGGCGGGGGGGCTCAATGAAAAACTGTTTTTT. Its protein product is CASSPAGGLNEKLFF.

This clonotype has more than one count but fewer than ten. The CDR3 is CASQWTAGSPLHF. In DNA form, the CDR3 reads TGTGCCAGTCAGTGGACAGCAGGTTCACCCCTCCACTTT. The chain uses TRBV19 and TRBJ1-6; possibly TRBD1 for D (6 bases). The V end was cut by 8 bases, the J end by 9 bases, with 14 bases between. Germline V gives CDR1 LNHDA, CDR2 SQIVND (reference sequence). This CDR3 spans 13 amino acids.